The entry below gives a single T cell receptor (beta chain) sequence along with its context. This sample was included in a study of blood T cell repertoires in COVID-19. In the study overall: COVID-19 samples, acute and convalescent, were from the United States, Italy and Spain. In each case, the material was cDNA or gDNA derived from T cells, B-cell-depleted T cells, or PBMCs.

The length of the CDR3 is 17 residues. How the authors handled the data: Cell counts per sample came from amplifying reference gene primers. Sequencing used immunoSEQ multiplex PCR; TCRdb keeps in-frame clones, though not all of them. That table furnishes V, J and clone size, whereas the DNA furnished D and trimming. The top ten clones hold roughly 2.9% of a sample with 110,000 to 150,000 clones, roughly 90% of them seen once. The source is a man in his 60s with active or convalescent COVID-19. The rearrangement joins TRBV21-1 to TRBJ2-1; the DNA was not compared with TRBD1, the D call given in the table. TRBV21-1 counts as a pseudogene. Sequencing was performed on peripheral blood. The CDR3 is CASSLTLRGKTYNEQFF. DNA of the CDR3: TGTGCCAGCTCTCTCACGCTAAGGGGGAAAACCTACAATGAGCAGTTCTTC.